This T cell receptor (beta chain) was sequenced for a study of brain metastases from non-small cell lung cancer. TCRdb keeps only in-frame clones here, not all; method: immunoSEQ multiplex PCR. The table includes around 1,600 clones, more than 85% detected once. This clone was observed a single time. The CDR3 is 15 residues long. Per the germline V gene, CDR1 is SGHTA and CDR2 is FQGNSA. The V segment lost 5 bases and the J segment 7 bases; nucleotides outside the gene matches: 8. The receptor's source is a donor aged 40 or over with non-small cell lung cancer. The chain couples TRBV7-2 to TRBJ2-5; 12 bases fit TRBD2. Material: tissue from a brain metastasis. The CDR3 loop is CASSHRLAGDRTQYF. CDR3 bases: TGTGCCAGCAGCCATCGACTAGCGGGGGACCGGACCCAGTACTTC.